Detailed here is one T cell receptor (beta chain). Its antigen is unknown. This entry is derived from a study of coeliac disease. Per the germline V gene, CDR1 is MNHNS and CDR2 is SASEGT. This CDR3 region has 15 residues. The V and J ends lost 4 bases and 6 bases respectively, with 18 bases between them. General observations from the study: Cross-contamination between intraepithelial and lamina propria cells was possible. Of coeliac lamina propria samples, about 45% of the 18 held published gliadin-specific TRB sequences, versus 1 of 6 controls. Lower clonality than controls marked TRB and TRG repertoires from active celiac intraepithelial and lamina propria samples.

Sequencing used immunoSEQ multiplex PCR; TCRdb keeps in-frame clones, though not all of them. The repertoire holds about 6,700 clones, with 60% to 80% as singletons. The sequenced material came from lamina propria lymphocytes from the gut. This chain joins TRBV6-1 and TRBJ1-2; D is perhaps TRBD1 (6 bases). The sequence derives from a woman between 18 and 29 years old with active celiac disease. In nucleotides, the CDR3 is TGTGCCAGCAGTGCCGATCCGGGACATATGAATGGCTACACCTTC. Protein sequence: CASSADPGHMNGYTF.